The source of this T cell receptor (beta chain) is a study of cytomegalovirus exposure and HLA in healthy donors. For the study at large: Researchers found that about 84% of 350 to 500 genotyped donors fell within the Caucasian-associated ancestry cluster.

Trimming removed 1 base from V and 0 bases from J, with 9 bases in between. This CDR3 has 15 residues. The germline gives CDR1 SGHRS, CDR2 YFSETQ. The study ran its PCR with 60 Vbeta and 13 Jbeta primers. Original processing methods: Around 11 million shared chains were among the about 80 million unique TCR beta chains that a later analysis counted. The protocol was immunoSEQ multiplex PCR, while the TCRdb copy is restricted to in-frame clones and leaves out a portion. The V and J calls and clone size were taken over from that table, and D and trimming were inferred from the DNA. The sample carries about 160,000 clones, roughly 84% recorded once. Study-level findings and limits: Follow-up analysis seemed to connect common viral pathogens with several of the most significant clusters identified. DRB1 showed the most TCR associations and HLA-C the fewest in a later analysis, as rates varied by HLA locus.

Of note for this clone: Antigen: not known.

The source of this sequence is a man younger than 30 in good health and CMV-seronegative. The genes are TRBV5-1 and TRBJ2-3; the D gene is possibly TRBD2 (5 bases). Material for sequencing was PBMCs. The CDR3 DNA is TGCGCCAGCAGCTTGAGCAGCGGTAGCACAGATACGCAGTATTTT. This sequence encodes CASSLSSGSTDTQYF.